A single sample gave rise to the 22 T cell receptor beta chains below, sequenced in a study of T-cell memory formation after mild COVID-19. TCRdb re-derived calls from the 5' RACE reads in MiXCR, one entry per CDR3 protein. This sample has hundreds of thousands of distinct CDR3 sequences; about 20% occur once, and the top ten carry roughly 8.3%. The sample comprised PBMCs or a T cell subset sorted from them (not recorded which). These receptors originate from an adult woman who had mild COVID-19 (a few samples of this study predate the infection). Cell type and time point are not known.

The rearrangement joins TRBV6-5 to TRBJ1-2; no clear D. This CDR3 has 14 amino acids. CDR1 is MNHEY, CDR2 SVGAGI, per germline. The germline V and J ends were trimmed by 5 bases and 6 bases, with 16 bases remaining between them. The CDR3 sequence is CASSPAGPRDGYTF. CDR3 nucleotides: TGTGCCAGCAGTCCCGCAGGCCCTAGGGATGGCTACACCTTC.

CDR3 amino acids: CASSRIPGLAGADTQYF. CDR3 DNA: TGCGCCAGCAGCCGTATACCGGGACTAGCTGGGGCAGATACGCAGTATTTT. V usage is TRBV5-1 and J usage is TRBJ2-3, with 9 bases lining up with TRBD2. This CDR3 comprises 17 residues. Per germline, CDR1 SGHRS and CDR2 YFSETQ. The trim removed 4 bases at V and 4 bases at J, leaving 13 bases unmatched.

This clonotype was counted only a few times. The chain couples TRBV4-1 to TRBJ2-5; a possible D gene is TRBD2 (5 bases). V lost 0 bases, J lost 6 bases, and 11 bases lay in between. From germline, CDR1 is MGHRA and CDR2 YSYEKL. The CDR3 sequence is 14 residues long. CDR3 amino acids: CASSQDRDGQTQYF. As DNA, the CDR3 is TGCGCCAGCAGCCAAGATCGGGATGGCCAGACCCAGTACTTC.

This clonotype has at least ten counts. The V gene is TRBV7-8, the J gene TRBJ2-2, with 8 bases identical to TRBD1. Trimming removed 5 bases from V and 4 bases from J; junction bases left unmatched: 6. CDR3 length: 15 amino acids. The germline CDR1 and CDR2 sequences are SGHVS and FQNEAQ. CDR3 residues: CASSTGQGITGELFF. In DNA, the CDR3 is TGTGCCAGCAGCACCGGACAGGGAATCACCGGGGAGCTGTTTTTT.

This clonotype was found a few times. The genes are TRBV11-2 and TRBJ2-1, with 8 bases that match TRBD2. The CDR3 sequence is 16 residues long. The V segment lost 5 bases and the J segment 0 bases; nucleotides outside the gene matches: 6. The V gene's germline CDR1 is SGHAT and CDR2 FQNNGV. The CDR3 DNA follows: TGTGCCAGCAGCACTGGAGCGGGAGTCTCCTACAATGAGCAGTTCTTC. Residues: CASSTGAGVSYNEQFF.

The rearrangement uses TRBV5-1 and TRBJ1-4, with TRBD1 matching over 8 bases. This CDR3 has 15 residues. V shed 4 bases, J shed 0 bases, and the junction held 2 bases outside the gene matches. Germline values: CDR1 SGHRS, CDR2 YFSETQ. The CDR3 region is CASSGGQATNEKLFF. CDR3 DNA: TGCGCCAGCAGCGGGGGACAGGCAACTAATGAAAAACTGTTTTTT.

The chain joins TRBV20-1 to TRBJ1-4; no firm D call. Germline V gene data show CDR1 as DFQATT and CDR2 as SNEGSKA (reference sequence). The CDR3 contains 14 residues. Trimming removed 2 bases at V and 6 bases at J, with 13 bases between. The CDR3 DNA follows: TGCAGTGCTAGACAGTGGGCGCCGGATGAAAAACTGTTTTTT. Encoded protein: CSARQWAPDEKLFF.

This clonotype has at least ten counts. The rearrangement joins TRBV24-1 to TRBJ1-1, with 9 nucleotides matching TRBD1. The CDR3 covers 15 residues. Germline V lookup: CDR1 KGHDR, CDR2 SFDVKD. Trimming at V came to 4 bases and at J to 3 bases, leaving 5 bases not matched to a gene. CDR3 loop: CATSESTGGYTEAFF. As DNA, the CDR3 is TGTGCCACCAGTGAATCGACAGGGGGGTACACTGAAGCTTTCTTT.

The table lists this clonotype with a few counts. The J gene is TRBJ1-1, the V gene TRBV7-8; D may be TRBD1 (6 bases). The CDR3 has 14 amino acids. The germline V gene encodes CDR1 SGHVS and CDR2 FQNEAQ. Trimming shortened V by 5 bases and J by 5 bases, and 15 bases separated the two germline ends. Written as DNA, the CDR3 is TGTGCCAGCAGCCCAGAGGGCAGGGGAACTGAAGCTTTCTTT. Encoded protein: CASSPEGRGTEAFF.

This clonotype was counted only a few times. The chain carries TRBV29-1 and TRBJ2-3; either TRBD1 or TRBD2 may supply D (5 bases each). The CDR3 extends over 13 amino acids. V was cut by 4 bases and J by 6 bases, with 14 bases left in between. From germline, CDR1 is SQVTM and CDR2 ANQGSEA. CDR3 bases: TGCAGCGTTGGCAGGGAGTATGGCGATACGCAGTATTTT. This encodes CSVGREYGDTQYF.

The chain is built from TRBV5-1 and TRBJ2-1; TRBD2 is a possible D gene (6 bases). With 0 bases removed from V and 6 bases from J, the gap between germline ends came to 10 bases. The germline V gene has CDR1 SGHRS and CDR2 YFSETQ. This CDR3 comprises 14 residues. As DNA, the CDR3 is TGCGCCAGCAGCTTGGATAGCGGCCGCAATGAGCAGTTCTTC. Encoded protein: CASSLDSGRNEQFF.

The V gene is TRBV5-4, the J gene TRBJ2-1; D is possibly TRBD2 (5 bases). The germline CDR1 and CDR2 sequences are SGHNT and YYREEE (reference sequence). CDR3 length equals 12 residues. V was cut by 6 bases and J by 7 bases, with 11 bases left in between. This CDR3 is CASMLTGNEQFF. The CDR3, as DNA: TGTGCCAGCATGCTAACGGGGAATGAGCAGTTCTTC.

There are a few counts of this clonotype. The chain is built from TRBV7-2 and TRBJ2-3, with a weak D call TRBD2 (6 bases). Germline assignment: CDR1 SGHTA and CDR2 FQGNSA. The V and J ends lost 4 bases and 0 bases respectively, with 11 bases between them. This CDR3 is built from 15 residues. Here the CDR3 reads CASSSDYLSTDTQYF. DNA of the CDR3: TGTGCCAGCAGCTCGGACTACCTAAGCACAGATACGCAGTATTTT.

This clonotype was counted only a few times. The chain recombines TRBV7-9 with TRBJ2-1; D is perhaps TRBD1 (6 bases). The length of the CDR3 is 14 residues. Trimming took 2 bases from V and 4 from J, leaving 9 bases between them. CDR1 and CDR2 from the germline V gene are SEHNR and FQNEAQ (reference sequence). CDR3: CASSLSQGYNEQFF. CDR3 nucleotide sequence: TGTGCCAGCAGCTTATCCCAGGGGTACAATGAGCAGTTCTTC. Full variable domain (missing parts from reference TRBV7-9 and TRBJ2-1): DTGVSQNPRHKITKRGQNVTFRCDPISEHNRLYWYRQTLGQGPEFLTYFQNEAQLEKSRLLSDRFSAERPKGSFSTLEIQRTEQGDSAMYLCASSLSQGYNEQFFGPGTRLTVL.

Many counts were recorded for this clonotype. The chain has TRBV19 and TRBJ2-1; TRBD2 might be the D (6 bases). The germline gives CDR1 LNHDA, CDR2 SQIVND (reference sequence). V was shortened by 5 bases and J by 3 bases, with 17 bases between the two germline ends. The CDR3 sequence is 16 residues long. In DNA form, the CDR3 reads TGTGCCAGTAGTCCCCCGGGGAGGCACATCTACAATGAGCAGTTCTTC. Translated, it gives CASSPPGRHIYNEQFF.

V usage is TRBV5-1 and J usage is TRBJ2-1, with 8 positions matching TRBD2. This CDR3 contains 15 residues. With V trimmed by 4 bases and J by 8 bases, 11 bases remained unmatched. Germline lookup yields CDR1 SGHRS and CDR2 YFSETQ. CDR3 DNA: TGCGCCAGCAGCCATCTCGCGGGGGGCTCGCATGAGCAGTTCTTC. Its protein product is CASSHLAGGSHEQFF.

The V call is TRBV20-1, the J call TRBJ2-5; D is possibly TRBD1 or TRBD2 (5 bases each). This CDR3 comprises 13 residues. V was shortened by 2 bases and J by 5 bases, with 12 bases between the two germline ends. In germline, CDR1 is DFQATT, CDR2 SNEGSKA (reference sequence). CDR3 sequence (DNA): TGCAGTGCTAGAAAGGGCGAGGGGGAGACCCAGTACTTC. Translated, it gives CSARKGEGETQYF.

CDR3 region: CASSYEGTGSYEQYF. As DNA, the CDR3 is TGTGCCAGCAGTTACGAGGGGACAGGGAGCTACGAGCAGTACTTC. The chain carries TRBV6-6 and TRBJ2-7; TRBD1 aligns across 9 bases. Germline V gene data show CDR1 as MNHNY and CDR2 as SVGAGI (reference sequence). The J segment lost 3 bases and the V segment lost 2 bases, leaving 5 bases of the junction unmatched. The CDR3 is 15 amino acids.

The V gene is TRBV6-2 or TRBV6-3, the J gene TRBJ2-1; 8 positions agree with TRBD1. V was clipped by 0 bases and J by 12 bases; unmatched bases: 4. The length of the CDR3 is 13 residues. CDR1 and CDR2 (germline): MNHEY, SVGEGT. In DNA, the CDR3 is TGTGCCAGCAGTTACTCGGACAGGGAAAGGCAGTTCTTC. This codes for CASSYSDRERQFF.

The chain joins TRBV11-3 to TRBJ2-7; weak D call: TRBD2 (6 bases). Trimming cost V 0 bases and J 4 bases, with 13 bases left between them. Germline V gene sequence: CDR1 SGHNT, CDR2 YENEEA. This CDR3 spans 15 amino acids. The CDR3 reads CASSLEAVGGYEQYF. CDR3 bases: TGTGCCAGCAGCTTAGAGGCGGTGGGAGGATACGAGCAGTACTTC.

The chain employs TRBV15 and TRBJ1-2, with a possible D match to TRBD1 (6 bases). From germline, CDR1 is LNHNV and CDR2 YYDKDF (reference sequence). The CDR3 contains 14 residues. The ends were cut back, 3 bases at V and 4 bases at J, with 12 bases in the middle. The CDR3 loop reads CATSSLRTVYGYTF. In nucleotides, the CDR3 is TGTGCCACCAGCAGTCTCCGGACAGTCTATGGCTACACCTTC. Full variable domain (remainder filled in from reference TRBV15 and TRBJ1-2): DAMVIQNPRYQVTQFGKPVTLSCSQTLNHNVMYWYQQKSSQAPKLLFHYYDKDFNNEADTPDNFQSRRPNTSFCFLDIRSPGLGDTAMYLCATSSLRTVYGYTFGSGTRLTVV.

The rearrangement links TRBV12-3 or TRBV12-4 to TRBJ2-4; no firm D call. The ends were cut back, 3 bases at V and 0 bases at J, with 12 bases in the middle. There are 16 residues in the CDR3. The CDR3 is CASSLEGLIAKNIQYF. The CDR3 DNA reads TGTGCCAGCAGTTTGGAAGGGCTCATAGCCAAAAACATTCAGTACTTC.